The TCR beta chain under discussion was sequenced for a study of OX40 agonist ivuxolimab in advanced cancers. The wider study: The patients got ivuxolimab, which is an agonistic anti-OX40 (CD134) antibody.

Study findings and constraints: CD4+ and CD8+ T cells in blood underwent clonal expansion by week 6 at 0.1 to 3.0 mg/kg. Relative to CD4+ cells, CD8+ T cells on average had more expanded clones.

This clone was recorded a few times. Its cognate antigen is unknown. Clones were sequenced by immunoSEQ multiplex PCR, and TCRdb holds only the in-frame ones, with some missing. The repertoire has fewer than 30,000 clones, over 75% of them found once; the top ten carry approximately 48%. The source was CD4+ or CD8+ T cells sorted from blood, collected in a trial of the OX40 agonist ivuxolimab. The source is an adult with an advanced solid tumor such as melanoma, head and neck, liver or kidney cancer.

The chain's CDR3 is CASTKSGTGIYGYTF. The CDR3 DNA sequence: TGTGCCAGCACCAAGTCCGGGACAGGAATATATGGCTACACCTTC. This chain connects TRBV6-1 to TRBJ1-2; TRBD1 matches at 8 bases. Germline V lookup: CDR1 MNHNS, CDR2 SASEGT. Trimming at V came to 7 bases and at J to 5 bases, leaving 12 bases not matched to a gene. This CDR3 contains 15 residues.